This TCR beta chain was recorded in a study of tumor and adjacent non-tumor tissue in lung cancer. At the level of the study: There were fewer than 15 adenocarcinoma, a couple of squamous cell carcinoma and 1 small cell lung cancer cases.

No cell sorting was done before RNA was extracted from the tissue. TCRbeta libraries were built with three rounds of nested PCR, modified from ARM-PCR. MiXCR, applied by TCRdb to the multiplex PCR reads, yields one record per CDR3 protein. This sample has 91,000 or so distinct CDR3 sequences, with less than 75% found just once. Of note for this clonotype: Its antigen is unidentified.

Study results and limitations: Tumor repertoires had a smaller top 100 clone share than normal lung.

Sequenced material: lung tumor tissue. The source is a man aged 60 to 69 with non-small cell lung cancer.

The CDR3 spells CASSEGGVRTDTQYF. CDR3 nucleotide sequence: TGTGCCAGCAGCGAAGGAGGGGTACGCACAGATACGCAGTATTTT. This sequence joins TRBV7-3 and TRBJ2-3; D might be TRBD2 (6 bases). From germline, CDR1 is SGHTA and CDR2 FQGTGA. The CDR3 extends over 15 amino acids. Trimming cost V 5 bases and J 1 base, with 13 bases left between them.